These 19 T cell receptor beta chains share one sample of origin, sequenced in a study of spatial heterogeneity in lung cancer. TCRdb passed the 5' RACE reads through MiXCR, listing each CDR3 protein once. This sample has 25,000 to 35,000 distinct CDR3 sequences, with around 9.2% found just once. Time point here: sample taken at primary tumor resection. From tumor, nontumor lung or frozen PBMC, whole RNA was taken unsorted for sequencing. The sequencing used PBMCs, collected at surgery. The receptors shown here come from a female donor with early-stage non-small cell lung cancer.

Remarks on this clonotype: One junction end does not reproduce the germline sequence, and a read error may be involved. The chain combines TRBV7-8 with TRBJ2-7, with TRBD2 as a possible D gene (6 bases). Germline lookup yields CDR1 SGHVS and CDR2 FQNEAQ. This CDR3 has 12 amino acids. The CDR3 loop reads CASSLGGGGQDF. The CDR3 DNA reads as TGTGCCAGCAGCTTAGGAGGTGGAGGGCAGGACTTC. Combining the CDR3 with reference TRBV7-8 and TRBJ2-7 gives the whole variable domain GAGVSQSPRYKVAKRGQDVALRCDPISGHVSLFWYQQALGQGPEFLTYFQNEAQLDKSGLPSDRFFAERPEGSVSTLKIQRTQQEDSAVYLCASSLGGGGQDFGPGTRLTVT.

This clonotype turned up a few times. The CDR3, as DNA: TGTGCTAGTGGTTTGGGACAGGGAAACACCGGGGAGCTGTTTTTT. Protein product: CASGLGQGNTGELFF. The gene calls are TRBV12-5 and TRBJ2-2, with TRBD1 identical over 7 bases. The ends lost 1 base at V and 2 bases at J; junction bases unmatched: 1. CDR1 and CDR2 (germline): LGHNT, FRNRAP. There are 15 residues in the CDR3.

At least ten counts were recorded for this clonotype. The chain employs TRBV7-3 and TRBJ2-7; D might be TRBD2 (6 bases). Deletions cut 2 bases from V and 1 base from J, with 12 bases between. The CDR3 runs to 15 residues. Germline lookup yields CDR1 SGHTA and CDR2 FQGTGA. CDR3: CASSLGPGGSYEQYF. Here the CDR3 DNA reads TGTGCCAGCAGCTTAGGCCCAGGAGGGTCCTACGAGCAGTACTTC.

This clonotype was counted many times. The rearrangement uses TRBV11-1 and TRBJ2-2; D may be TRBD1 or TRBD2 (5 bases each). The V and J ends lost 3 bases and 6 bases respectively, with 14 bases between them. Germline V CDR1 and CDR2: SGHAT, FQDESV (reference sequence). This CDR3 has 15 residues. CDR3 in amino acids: CASSLGTGPPGELFF. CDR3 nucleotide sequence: TGTGCCAGCAGCTTGGGGACGGGACCCCCCGGGGAGCTGTTTTTT.

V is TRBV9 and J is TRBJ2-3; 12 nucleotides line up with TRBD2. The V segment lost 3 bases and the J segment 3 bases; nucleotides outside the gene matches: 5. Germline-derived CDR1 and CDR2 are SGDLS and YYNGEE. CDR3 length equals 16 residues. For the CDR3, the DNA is TGTGCCAGCAGCGCGTCTAGCGGGAGGGCGACAGATACGCAGTATTTT. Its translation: CASSASSGRATDTQYF.

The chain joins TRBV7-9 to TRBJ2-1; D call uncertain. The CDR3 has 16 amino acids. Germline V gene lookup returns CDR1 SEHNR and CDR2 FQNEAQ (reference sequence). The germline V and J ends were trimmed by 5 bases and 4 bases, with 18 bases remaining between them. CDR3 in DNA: TGTGCCAGCAGCCCGGACGTACTGGTACCATACAATGAGCAGTTCTTC. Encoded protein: CASSPDVLVPYNEQFF.

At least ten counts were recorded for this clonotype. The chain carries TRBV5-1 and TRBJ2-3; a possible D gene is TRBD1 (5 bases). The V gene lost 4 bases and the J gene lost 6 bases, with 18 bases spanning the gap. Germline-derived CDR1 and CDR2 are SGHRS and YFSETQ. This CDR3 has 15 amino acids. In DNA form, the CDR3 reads TGCGCCAGCAGCCCGGACATACACACCTCCGATACGCAGTATTTT. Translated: CASSPDIHTSDTQYF.

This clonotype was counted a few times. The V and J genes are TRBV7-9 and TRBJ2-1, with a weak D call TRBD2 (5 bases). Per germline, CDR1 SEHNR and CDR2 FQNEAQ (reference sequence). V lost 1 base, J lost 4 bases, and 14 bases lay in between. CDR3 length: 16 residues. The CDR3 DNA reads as TGTGCCAGCAGCTTAGGGGTGGGAGCAAGATACAATGAGCAGTTCTTC. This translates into CASSLGVGARYNEQFF.

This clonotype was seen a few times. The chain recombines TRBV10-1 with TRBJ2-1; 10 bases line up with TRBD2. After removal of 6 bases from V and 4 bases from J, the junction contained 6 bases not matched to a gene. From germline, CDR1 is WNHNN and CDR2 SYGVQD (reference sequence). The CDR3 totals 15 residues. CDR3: CASSPGTSAYNEQFF. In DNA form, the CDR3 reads TGCGCCAGCAGCCCCGGGACTAGCGCATACAATGAGCAGTTCTTC.

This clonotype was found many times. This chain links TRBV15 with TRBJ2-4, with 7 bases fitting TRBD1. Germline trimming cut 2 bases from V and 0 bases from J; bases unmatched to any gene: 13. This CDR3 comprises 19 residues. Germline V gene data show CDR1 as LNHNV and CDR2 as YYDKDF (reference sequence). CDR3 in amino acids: CATSRLSRDSQLAKNIQYF. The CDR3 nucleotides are TGTGCCACCAGCAGACTTAGCCGGGACAGCCAACTAGCCAAAAACATTCAGTACTTC.

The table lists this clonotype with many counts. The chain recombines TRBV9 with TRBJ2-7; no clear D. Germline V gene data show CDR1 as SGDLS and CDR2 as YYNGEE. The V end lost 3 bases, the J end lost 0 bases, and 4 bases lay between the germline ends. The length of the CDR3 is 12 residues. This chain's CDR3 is CASSGNSYEQYF. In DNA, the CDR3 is TGTGCCAGCAGCGGGAACTCCTACGAGCAGTACTTC. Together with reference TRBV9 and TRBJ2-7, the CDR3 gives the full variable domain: DSGVTQTPKHLITATGQRVTLRCSPRSGDLSVYWYQQSLDQGLQFLIQYYNGEERAKGNILERFSAQQFPDLHSELNLSSLELGDSALYFCASSGNSYEQYFGPGTRLTVT.

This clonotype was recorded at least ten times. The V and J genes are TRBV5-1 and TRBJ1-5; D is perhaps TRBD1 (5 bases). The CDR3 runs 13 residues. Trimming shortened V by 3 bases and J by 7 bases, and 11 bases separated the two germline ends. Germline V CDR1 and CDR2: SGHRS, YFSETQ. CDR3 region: CASSYGDEQPQHF. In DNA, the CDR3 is TGCGCCAGCAGCTACGGGGACGAACAGCCCCAGCATTTT.

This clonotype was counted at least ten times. CDR3 sequence: CASSLWARDQPQHF. The CDR3 nucleotides read TGTGCCAGCAGTTTATGGGCCAGGGATCAGCCCCAGCATTTT. The chain carries TRBV12-3 or TRBV12-4 and TRBJ1-5, with D perhaps matching TRBD1 (5 bases). V was shortened by 2 bases and J by 5 bases, with 10 bases between the two germline ends. The CDR3 is 14 amino acids.

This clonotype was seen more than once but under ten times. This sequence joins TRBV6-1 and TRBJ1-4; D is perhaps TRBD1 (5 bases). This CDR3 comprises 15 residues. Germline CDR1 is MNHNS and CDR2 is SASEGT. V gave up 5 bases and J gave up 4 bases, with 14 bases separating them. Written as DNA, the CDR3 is TGTGCCAGCAGTTTATCGGGGCATAATAATGAAAAACTGTTTTTT. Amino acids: CASSLSGHNNEKLFF.

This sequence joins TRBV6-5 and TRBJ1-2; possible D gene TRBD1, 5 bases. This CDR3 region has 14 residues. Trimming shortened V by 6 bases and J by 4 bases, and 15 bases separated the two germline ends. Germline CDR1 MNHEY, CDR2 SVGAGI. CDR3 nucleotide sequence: TGTGCCAGCAGACAGGCCCGTCGGGGCTATGGCTACACCTTC. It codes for CASRQARRGYGYTF.

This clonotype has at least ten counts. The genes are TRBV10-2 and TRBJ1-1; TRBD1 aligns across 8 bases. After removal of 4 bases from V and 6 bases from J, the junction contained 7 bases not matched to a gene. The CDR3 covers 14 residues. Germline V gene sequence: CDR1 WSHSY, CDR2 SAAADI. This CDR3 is CASSVGHRGAEAFF. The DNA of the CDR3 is TGCGCCAGCAGTGTTGGGCACAGGGGGGCTGAAGCTTTCTTT.

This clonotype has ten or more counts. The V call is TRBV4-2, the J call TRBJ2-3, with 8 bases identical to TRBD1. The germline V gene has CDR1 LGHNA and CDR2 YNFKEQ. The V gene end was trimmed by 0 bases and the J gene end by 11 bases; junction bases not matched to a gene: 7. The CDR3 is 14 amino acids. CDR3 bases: TGTGCCAGCAGCCAAGATCTTGGACAGGGACAGCAGTATTTT. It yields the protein CASSQDLGQGQQYF.

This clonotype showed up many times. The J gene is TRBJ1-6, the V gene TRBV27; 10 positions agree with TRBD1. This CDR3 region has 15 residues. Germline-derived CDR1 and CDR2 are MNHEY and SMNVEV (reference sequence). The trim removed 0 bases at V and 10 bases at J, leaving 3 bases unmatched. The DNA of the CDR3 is TGTGCCAGCAGTTTATCGGACAGGGGGGACTCACCCCTCCACTTT. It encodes CASSLSDRGDSPLHF.

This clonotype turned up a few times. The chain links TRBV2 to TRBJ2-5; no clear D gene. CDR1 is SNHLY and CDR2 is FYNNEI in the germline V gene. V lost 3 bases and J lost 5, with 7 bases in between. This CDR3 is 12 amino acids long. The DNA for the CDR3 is TGTGCCAGCAGTGAGGGCCGGGAGACCCAGTACTTC. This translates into CASSEGRETQYF.